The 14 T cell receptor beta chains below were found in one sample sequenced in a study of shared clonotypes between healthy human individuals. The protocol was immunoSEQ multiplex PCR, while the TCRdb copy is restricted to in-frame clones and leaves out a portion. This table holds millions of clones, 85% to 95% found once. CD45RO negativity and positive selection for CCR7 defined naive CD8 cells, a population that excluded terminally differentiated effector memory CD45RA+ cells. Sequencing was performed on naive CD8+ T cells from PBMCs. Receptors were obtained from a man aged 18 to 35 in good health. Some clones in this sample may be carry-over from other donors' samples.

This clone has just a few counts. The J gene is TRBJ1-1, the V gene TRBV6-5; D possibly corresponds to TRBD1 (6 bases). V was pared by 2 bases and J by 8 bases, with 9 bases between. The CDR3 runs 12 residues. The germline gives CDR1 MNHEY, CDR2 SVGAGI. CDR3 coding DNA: TGTGCCAGCAGTTACCTCCAGGGGGAAGCTTTCTTT. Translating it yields CASSYLQGEAFF.

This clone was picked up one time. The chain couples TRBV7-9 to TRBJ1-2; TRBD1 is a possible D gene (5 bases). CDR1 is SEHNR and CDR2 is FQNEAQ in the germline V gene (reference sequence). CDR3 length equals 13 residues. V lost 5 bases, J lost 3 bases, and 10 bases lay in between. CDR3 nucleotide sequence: TGTGCCAGCAGCCCCGCGGGGGACTATGGCTACACCTTC. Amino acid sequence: CASSPAGDYGYTF.

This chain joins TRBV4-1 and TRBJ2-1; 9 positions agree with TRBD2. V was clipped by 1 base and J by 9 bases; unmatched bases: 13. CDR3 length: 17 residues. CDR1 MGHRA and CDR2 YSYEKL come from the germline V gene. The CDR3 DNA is TGCGCCAGCAGCCAAGTAAGCGGGAGGATGATTGTGGCTGAGCAGTTCTTC. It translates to CASSQVSGRMIVAEQFF.

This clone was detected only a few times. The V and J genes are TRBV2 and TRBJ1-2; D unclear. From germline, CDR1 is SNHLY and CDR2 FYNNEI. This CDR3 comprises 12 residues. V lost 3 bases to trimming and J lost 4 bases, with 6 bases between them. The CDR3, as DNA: TGTGCCAGCAGTGACAGGACCTATGGCTACACCTTC. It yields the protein CASSDRTYGYTF. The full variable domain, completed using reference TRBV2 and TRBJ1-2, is EPEVTQTPSHQVTQMGQEVILRCVPISNHLYFYWYRQILGQKVEFLVSFYNNEISEKSEIFDDQFSVERPDGSNFTLKIRSTKLEDSAMYFCASSDRTYGYTFGSGTRLTVV.

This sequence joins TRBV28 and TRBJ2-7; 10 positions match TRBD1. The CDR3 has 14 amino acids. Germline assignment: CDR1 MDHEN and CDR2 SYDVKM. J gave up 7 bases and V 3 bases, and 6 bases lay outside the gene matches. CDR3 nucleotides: TGTGCCAGCAGTTTCGACAGGGGGCGAATAGAGCAGTACTTC. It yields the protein CASSFDRGRIEQYF.

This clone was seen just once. The CDR3 DNA is TGTGCCAGCAGCTTAGGAGGGAGCGAGCAGTACTTC. Protein product: CASSLGGSEQYF. The chain uses TRBV13 and TRBJ2-7; possibly TRBD2 for D (5 bases). This CDR3 has 12 amino acids. The V end was cut by 0 bases, the J end by 6 bases, with 6 bases between. CDR1 and CDR2 from the germline V gene are PRHDT and FYEKMQ (reference sequence).

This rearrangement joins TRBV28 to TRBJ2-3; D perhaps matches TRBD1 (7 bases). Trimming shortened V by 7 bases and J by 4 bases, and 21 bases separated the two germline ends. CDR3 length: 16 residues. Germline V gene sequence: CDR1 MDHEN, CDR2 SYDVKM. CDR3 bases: TGTGCCAGCACCAGCCCGGAGGGGGCAGGCGCAGATACGCAGTATTTT. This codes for CASTSPEGAGADTQYF.

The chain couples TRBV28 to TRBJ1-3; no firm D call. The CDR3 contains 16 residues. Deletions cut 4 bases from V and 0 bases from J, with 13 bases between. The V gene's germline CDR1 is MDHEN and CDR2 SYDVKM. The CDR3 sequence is CASSSVPRLSGNTIYF. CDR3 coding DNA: TGTGCCAGCAGTTCCGTGCCCCGTCTCTCTGGAAACACCATATATTTT.

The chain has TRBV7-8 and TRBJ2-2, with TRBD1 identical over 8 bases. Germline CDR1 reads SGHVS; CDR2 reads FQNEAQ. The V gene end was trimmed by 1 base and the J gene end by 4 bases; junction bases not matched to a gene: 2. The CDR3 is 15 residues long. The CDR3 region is CASSLGTGSTGELFF. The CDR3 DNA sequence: TGTGCCAGCAGCTTAGGGACAGGGAGCACCGGGGAGCTGTTTTTT.

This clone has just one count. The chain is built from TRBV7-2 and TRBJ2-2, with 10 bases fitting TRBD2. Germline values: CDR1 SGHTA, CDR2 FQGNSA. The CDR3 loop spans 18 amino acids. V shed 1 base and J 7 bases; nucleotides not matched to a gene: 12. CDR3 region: CASSLVSSGRGNGGELFF. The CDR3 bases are TGTGCCAGCAGCTTAGTGTCTAGCGGGAGAGGTAACGGCGGGGAGCTGTTTTTT. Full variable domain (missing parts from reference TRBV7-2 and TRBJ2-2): GAGVSQSPSNKVTEKGKDVELRCDPISGHTALYWYRQSLGQGLEFLIYFQGNSAPDKSGLPSDRFSAERTGGSVSTLTIQRTQQEDSAVYLCASSLVSSGRGNGGELFFGEGSRLTVL.

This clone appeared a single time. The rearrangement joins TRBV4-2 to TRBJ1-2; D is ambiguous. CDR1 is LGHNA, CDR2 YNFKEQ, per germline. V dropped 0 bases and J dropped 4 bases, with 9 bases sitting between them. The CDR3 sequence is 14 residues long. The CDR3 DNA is TGTGCCAGCAGCCAAGACAGCAAACCCTATGGCTACACCTTC. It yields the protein CASSQDSKPYGYTF.

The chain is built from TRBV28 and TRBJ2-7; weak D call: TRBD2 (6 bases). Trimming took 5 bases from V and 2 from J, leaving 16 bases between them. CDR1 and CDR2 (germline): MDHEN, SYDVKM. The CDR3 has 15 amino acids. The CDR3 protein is CASSPVEGVAYEQYF. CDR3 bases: TGTGCCAGCAGTCCCGTGGAGGGTGTTGCCTACGAGCAGTACTTC.

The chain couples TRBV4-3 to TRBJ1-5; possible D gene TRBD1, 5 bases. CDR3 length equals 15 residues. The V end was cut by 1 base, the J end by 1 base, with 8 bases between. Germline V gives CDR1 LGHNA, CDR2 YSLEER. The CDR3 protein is CASSQGTISNQPQHF. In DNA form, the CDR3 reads TGCGCCAGCAGCCAAGGGACAATCAGCAATCAGCCCCAGCATTTT.

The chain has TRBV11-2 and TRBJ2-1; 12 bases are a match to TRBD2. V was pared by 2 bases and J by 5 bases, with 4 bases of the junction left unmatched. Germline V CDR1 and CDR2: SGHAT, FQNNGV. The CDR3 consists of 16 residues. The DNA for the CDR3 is TGTGCCAGCAGCTTACTAGCGGGAGGGAACAACAATGAGCAGTTCTTC. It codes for CASSLLAGGNNNEQFF.